The text below deals with one T cell receptor beta chain. What it binds is not known. Method: immunoSEQ multiplex PCR; TCRdb's copy keeps in-frame clones and lacks some. The repertoire holds around 50,000 clones, nearly 90% seen once, with approximately 13% in the top ten. In germline, CDR1 is SGHTA, CDR2 FQGTGA. Trimming removed 0 bases from V and 4 bases from J, with 9 bases in between. The CDR3 is made up of 14 amino acids. Noted time point: cycle 4 day 1 (C4D1), after 5 to 7 weeks of nivolumab. Every patient had relapsed following autologous stem cell transplantation, and cohorts differed in brentuximab vedotin exposure. These data are taken from a study of PD-1 blockade in classical Hodgkin lymphoma. Findings and caveats of the study: Complete responders showed a baseline diversity that resembled the diversity of newly diagnosed patients.

Sample: peripheral blood mononuclear cells (PBMCs), taken before the fourth cycle of nivolumab. This receptor was obtained from a human donor with classical Hodgkin lymphoma. The V and J genes are TRBV7-3 and TRBJ1-1; D call uncertain. CDR3 region: CASSLTPSGTEAFF. The CDR3 coding sequence is TGTGCCAGCAGCTTAACCCCCTCAGGCACTGAAGCTTTCTTT.